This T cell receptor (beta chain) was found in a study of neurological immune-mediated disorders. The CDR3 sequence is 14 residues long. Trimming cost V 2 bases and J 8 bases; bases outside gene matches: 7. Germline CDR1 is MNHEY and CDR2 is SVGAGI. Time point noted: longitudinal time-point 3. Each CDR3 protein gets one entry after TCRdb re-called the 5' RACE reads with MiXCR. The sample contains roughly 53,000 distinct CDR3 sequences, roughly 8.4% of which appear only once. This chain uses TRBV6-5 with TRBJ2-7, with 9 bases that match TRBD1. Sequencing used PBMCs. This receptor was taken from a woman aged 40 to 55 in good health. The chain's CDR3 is CASSYDGTGTQQYF. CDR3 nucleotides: TGTGCCAGCAGTTACGACGGGACAGGGACTCAGCAGTACTTC.